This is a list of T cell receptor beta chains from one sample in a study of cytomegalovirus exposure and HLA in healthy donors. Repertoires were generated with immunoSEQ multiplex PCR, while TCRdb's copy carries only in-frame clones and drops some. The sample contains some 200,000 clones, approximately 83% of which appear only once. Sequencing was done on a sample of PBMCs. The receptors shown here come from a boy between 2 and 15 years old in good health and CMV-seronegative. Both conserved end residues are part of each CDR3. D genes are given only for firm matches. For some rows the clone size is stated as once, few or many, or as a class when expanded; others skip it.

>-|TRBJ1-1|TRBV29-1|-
TGCAGCGTATCACAGGGGAACACTGAAGCTTTCTTT
CSVSQGNTEAFF
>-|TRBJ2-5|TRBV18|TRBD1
TGTGCCAGCTCACCGACAGGGGGCGGACAGACCCAGTACTTC
CASSPTGGGQTQYF
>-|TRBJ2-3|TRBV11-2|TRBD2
TGTGCCAGCAGGCGACTAGCGGGGGGGAAAGATACGCAGTATTTT
CASRRLAGGKDTQYF
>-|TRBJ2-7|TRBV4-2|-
TGTGCCAGCAGCCAAGAACAGGGAGAGTCGTACGAGCAGTACTTC
CASSQEQGESYEQYF
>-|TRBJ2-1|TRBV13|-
TGTGCCAGCAGCTGGGGGGGAGGGGGAGCGTCCTACAATGAGCAGTTCTTC
CASSWGGGGASYNEQFF
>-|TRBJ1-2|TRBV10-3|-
TGTGCCATCAGTGAGCAAAGGAGGGAGGGATATGGCTACACCTTC
CAISEQRREGYGYTF
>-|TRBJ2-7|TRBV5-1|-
TGCGCCAGCAGCTTCGACAGGAGTTACGAGCAGTACTTC
CASSFDRSYEQYF
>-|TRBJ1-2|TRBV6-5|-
TGTGCCAGCAGAGACGACAGAGCGACTAACTATGGCTACACCTTC
CASRDDRATNYGYTF
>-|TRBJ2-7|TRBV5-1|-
TGCGCCAGCAGCCAGGAGGTGGCAGGACTCGGCGAGCAGTACTTC
CASSQEVAGLGEQYF
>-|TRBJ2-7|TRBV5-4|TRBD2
TGTGCCAGCAGCCAATTTCCGGGACTAGCGGGGTTTTCCTACGAGCAGTACTTC
CASSQFPGLAGFSYEQYF
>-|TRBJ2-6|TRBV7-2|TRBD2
TGTGCCAGCAGACTAAGCGGGAGAGGGAACGTCCTGACTTTC
CASRLSGRGNVLTF
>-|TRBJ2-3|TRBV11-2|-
TGTGCCAGCAGCCCGGTGACTAGTCGCGCAGATACGCAGTATTTT
CASSPVTSRADTQYF
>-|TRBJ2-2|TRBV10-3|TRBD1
TGTGCCATCAGACTGACAGGGGCCTCGGGCACCGGGGAGCTGTTTTTT
CAIRLTGASGTGELFF
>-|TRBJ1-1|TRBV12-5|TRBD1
TGTGCTAGTGGTCCAGGGGGGTTTACTGAAGCTTTCTTT
CASGPGGFTEAFF
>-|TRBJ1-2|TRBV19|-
TGTGCCAGTAGCCTTTTCGGACATTCTGGCTACACCTTC
CASSLFGHSGYTF
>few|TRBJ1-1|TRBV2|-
TGTGCCAGCAGACAGGACAGAATGAACACTGAAGCTTTCTTT
CASRQDRMNTEAFF
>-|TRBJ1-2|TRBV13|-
TGTGCCAGCAGCTCCAACTCGGGACAACAGGGCTACACCTTC
CASSSNSGQQGYTF
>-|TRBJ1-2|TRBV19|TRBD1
TGTGCCAGTATGAAACAGGGGTATGGCTACACCTTC
CASMKQGYGYTF
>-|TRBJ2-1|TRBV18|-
TGTGCCGCGGCAGGTGGAGGGAATGAGCAGTTCTTC
CAAAGGGNEQFF
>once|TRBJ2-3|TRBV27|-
TGTGCCAGCAGTTTTTTAGGTTTGGGCAGCCCCACAGATACGCAGTATTTT
CASSFLGLGSPTDTQYF
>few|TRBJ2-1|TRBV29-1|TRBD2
TGCAGCGTTGGCTTGAGACTAGCGGGAGACAATGAGCAGTTCTTC
CSVGLRLAGDNEQFF
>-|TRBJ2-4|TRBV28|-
TGTGCCAGCGATACTACCCCTTCCCGGGGGGCGGCCAAAAACATTCAGTACTTC
CASDTTPSRGAAKNIQYF
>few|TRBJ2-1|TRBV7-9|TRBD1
TGTGCCAGCCGATCCGGACAGGGGGCGGAAGAGCAGTTCTTC
CASRSGQGAEEQFF
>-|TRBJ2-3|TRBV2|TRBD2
TGTGCCAGCACGGGGAGGGCTGGAGATACGCAGTATTTT
CASTGRAGDTQYF
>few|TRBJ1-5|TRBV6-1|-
TGTGCCAGCAGTGCCGACAGGTTCCCCACTAAACAGCCCCAGCATTTT
CASSADRFPTKQPQHF
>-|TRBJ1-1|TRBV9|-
TGTGCCAGCACCGGGGGGGGGACGGGCACTGAAGCTTTCTTT
CASTGGGTGTEAFF
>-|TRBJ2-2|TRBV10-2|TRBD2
TGCGCCAGCAGACTAGCGGGGGGGACCAACACCGGGGAGCTGTTTTTT
CASRLAGGTNTGELFF
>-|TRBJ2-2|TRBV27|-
TGTGCCAGCAGTCCCATCAGGGTAGGGGCGAACACCGGGGAGCTGTTTTTT
CASSPIRVGANTGELFF
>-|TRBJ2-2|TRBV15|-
TGTGCCACCAGCACGGACACCGCCTGGGGCCTATCGAACACCGGGGAGCTGTTTTTT
CATSTDTAWGLSNTGELFF
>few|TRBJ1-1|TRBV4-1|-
TGCGCCAGCAGCCAAGATATGGGAGGGGTGAACACTGAAGCTTTCTTT
CASSQDMGGVNTEAFF
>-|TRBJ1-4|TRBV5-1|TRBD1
TGCGCCAGCAGCTGGGGGACAGGGGAGGGTAATGAAAAACTGTTTTTT
CASSWGTGEGNEKLFF
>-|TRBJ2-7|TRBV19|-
TGTGCCAGTAAACCCGCTGCCCTAGGTACCTACGAGCAGTACTTC
CASKPAALGTYEQYF
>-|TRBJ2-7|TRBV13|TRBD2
TGTGCCTCCTCACCGGGGGGGGTCTACGAGCAGTACTTC
CASSPGGVYEQYF
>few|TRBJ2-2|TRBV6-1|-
TGTGCCAGCAGTGAAACAGGGCTGGGGGAGCTGTTTTTT
CASSETGLGELFF
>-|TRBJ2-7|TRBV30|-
TGTGCCTGGAGTGAACAGGGATACTACTACGAGCAGTACTTC
CAWSEQGYYYEQYF
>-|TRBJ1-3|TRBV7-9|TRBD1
TGTGCCAGCAGCCCCGGACAGGAAAACACCATATATTTT
CASSPGQENTIYF
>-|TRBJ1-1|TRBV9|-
TGTGCCAGCAGCCCTCCCGGGGGGGGCAGGAGCACTGAAGCTTTCTTT
CASSPPGGGRSTEAFF
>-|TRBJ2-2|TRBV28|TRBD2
TGTGCCAGCAGTTTCGGACTAGCGGGAGGACTGAACACCGGGGAGCTGTTTTTT
CASSFGLAGGLNTGELFF
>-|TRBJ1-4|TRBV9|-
TGTGCCAGCAGCCCCACCTCGACAGTGCTCGGGAGTGAAAAACTGTTTTTT
CASSPTSTVLGSEKLFF
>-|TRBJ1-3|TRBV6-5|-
TGTGCCAGCAGTGGCCTGATTAACTCTGGAAACACCATATATTTT
CASSGLINSGNTIYF
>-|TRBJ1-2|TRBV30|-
TGTGCCTGGGGTCACGGCGGGACCCGGTATGGCTACACCTTC
CAWGHGGTRYGYTF
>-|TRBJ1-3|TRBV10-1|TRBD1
TGCGCCAGCAGCCTCCGAGACAGGGGGGTAGACACCATATATTTT
CASSLRDRGVDTIYF
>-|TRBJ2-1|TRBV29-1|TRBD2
TGCAGCGTCTCGACTAGCGGGAGACGAAATGAGCAGTTCTTC
CSVSTSGRRNEQFF
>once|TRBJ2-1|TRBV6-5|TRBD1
TGTGCCAGCAGCCCCACCACAGGGGAGGAGCAGTTCTTC
CASSPTTGEEQFF
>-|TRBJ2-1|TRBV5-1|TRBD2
TGCGCCAGCAGCTTGGCGGGACTAGATTACAATGAGCAGTTCTTC
CASSLAGLDYNEQFF
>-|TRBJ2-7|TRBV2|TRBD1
TGTGCCAGCAAGTGGGACAGGGCCTACGAGCAGTACTTC
CASKWDRAYEQYF
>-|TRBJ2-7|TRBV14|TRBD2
TGTGCCAGCAGCTCGGGAGGGTTCGAGCAGTACTTC
CASSSGGFEQYF
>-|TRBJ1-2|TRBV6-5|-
TGTGCCAGCAGTTACTCAGCGGGGCGTGGCTACACCTTC
CASSYSAGRGYTF
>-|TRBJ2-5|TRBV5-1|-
TGCGCCAGCTCCCCCCTCCAGGACCAAGAGACCCAGTACTTC
CASSPLQDQETQYF
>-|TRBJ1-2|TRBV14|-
TGTGCCAGCAGCCAACGGGGGGCGCCGAGAGGCTACACCTTC
CASSQRGAPRGYTF
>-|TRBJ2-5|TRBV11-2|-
TGTGCCAGCAGCTCCTTAGCGGCCCGAGAGACCCAGTACTTC
CASSSLAARETQYF
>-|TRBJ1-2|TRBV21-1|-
TGTGCCAGCAGCAAGCTCGGGGACAATAATGACTACACCTTC
CASSKLGDNNDYTF
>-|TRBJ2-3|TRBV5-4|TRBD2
TGTGCCAGCAGCTCCCGACTAGCGGGGGATACGCAGTATTTT
CASSSRLAGDTQYF
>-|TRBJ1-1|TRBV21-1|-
TGTGCCAGCAGCAGACAGGATCGGAACACTGAAGCTTTCTTT
CASSRQDRNTEAFF
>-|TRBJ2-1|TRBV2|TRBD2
TGTGCCAGCAGTGGACAACTAGCGGGGGTGCGGGCGCGGGAATACAATGAGCAGTTCTTC
CASSGQLAGVRAREYNEQFF
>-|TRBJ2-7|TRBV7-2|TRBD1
TGTGCCAGCAGCGGACAGGGGGGCACCTACGAGCAGTACTTC
CASSGQGGTYEQYF